This entry lists 23 T cell receptor beta chains sequenced from one sample in a study of cytomegalovirus exposure and HLA in healthy donors. Primers: 60 Vbeta forward and 13 Jbeta reverse. The protocol was immunoSEQ multiplex PCR, while the TCRdb copy is restricted to in-frame clones and leaves out a portion. The sample records 35,000 to 50,000 clones, around 50% being singletons. Source material: PBMCs. These receptors were obtained from a human donor in good health.

There are a few counts of this clone. CDR3: CASSYGGGGQETQYF. CDR3 DNA: TGTGCCAGCAGCTACGGTGGGGGCGGACAAGAGACCCAGTACTTC. The rearrangement joins TRBV11-2 to TRBJ2-5; D possibly corresponds to TRBD1 (6 bases). This CDR3 comprises 15 residues. In germline, CDR1 is SGHAT, CDR2 FQNNGV. V was pared by 4 bases and J by 2 bases, with 14 bases between.

In its sample, this clone was seen a few times. This sequence joins TRBV4-3 and TRBJ2-7; 8 nucleotides line up with TRBD2. CDR1 and CDR2 from the germline V gene are LGHNA and YSLEER. This CDR3 is built from 14 residues. V lost 4 bases, J lost 4 bases, and 6 bases stayed unmatched. The CDR3 nucleotides are TGCGCCAGCAGCCTAGCGGGAAGGAAATACGAGCAGTACTTC. This gives the protein CASSLAGRKYEQYF.

This clone was observed a few times. The V gene is TRBV14, the J gene TRBJ1-1; D unclear. The CDR3 sequence is 15 residues long. CDR1 and CDR2 from the germline V gene are SGHDN and FVKESK. Trimming removed 4 bases at V and 5 bases at J, with 17 bases between. The CDR3 DNA is TGTGCCAGCAGCCGCAGCGAAGGTTGGAGAACTGAAGCTTTCTTT. Protein: CASSRSEGWRTEAFF.

This clone appeared once. The rearrangement links TRBV6-5 to TRBJ1-4; TRBD1 matches at 7 bases. V lost 7 bases and J lost 6; bases outside the gene matches: 11. The CDR3 sequence is 15 residues long. Germline loops: CDR1 MNHEY, CDR2 SVGAGI. The CDR3 spells CASTPGGQGDEKLFF. CDR3 nucleotide sequence: TGTGCCAGCACCCCCGGAGGCCAGGGGGATGAAAAACTGTTTTTT.

This clone was detected a few times. V is TRBV6-6 and J is TRBJ2-7, with D tentatively TRBD1 (5 bases). The CDR3 is made up of 12 amino acids. Germline V gene data show CDR1 as MNHNY and CDR2 as SVGAGI (reference sequence). Deletions cut 7 bases from V and 4 bases from J, with 11 bases between. CDR3 protein: CASTDPGYEQYF. The CDR3 DNA reads TGTGCCAGCACCGACCCAGGGTACGAGCAGTACTTC.

The chain combines TRBV7-2 with TRBJ2-5; D is ambiguous. The J call could be wrong; TRBJ2-7 is a better fit for the DNA end. CDR1 is SGHTA and CDR2 is FQGNSA in the germline V gene. The CDR3 sequence is 11 residues long. CDR3 amino acids: CASRNNYEQYF. The CDR3 nucleotides are TGTGCCAGCAGGAATAACTACGAGCAGTACTTC.

V and J are TRBV4-1 and TRBJ2-1; 7 nucleotides align to TRBD2. The V segment lost 2 bases and the J segment 6 bases; nucleotides outside the gene matches: 4. In germline, CDR1 is MGHRA, CDR2 YSYEKL. The CDR3 extends over 14 amino acids. Here the CDR3 DNA reads TGCGCCAGCAGCCAAAGCGGGATGGGCAATGAGCAGTTCTTC. It is translated as CASSQSGMGNEQFF.

The J gene is TRBJ2-1, the V gene TRBV7-3, with 15 nucleotides matching TRBD2. The CDR3 is 17 amino acids. Germline V lookup: CDR1 SGHTA, CDR2 FQGTGA. With V trimmed by 5 bases and J by 8 bases, 10 bases remained unmatched. The CDR3 here is CASSPWTSGRARDEQFF. The CDR3 DNA reads TGTGCCAGCAGCCCCTGGACTAGCGGGAGGGCCAGGGATGAGCAGTTCTTC. The whole variable domain, remainder taken from reference TRBV7-3 and TRBJ2-1, is GAGVSQTPSNKVTEKGKYVELRCDPISGHTALYWYRQSLGQGPEFLIYFQGTGAADDSGLPNDRFFAVRPEGSVSTLKIQRTERGDSAVYLCASSPWTSGRARDEQFFGPGTRLTVL.

The chain carries TRBV6-5 and TRBJ1-1; D is unclear. CDR1 MNHEY and CDR2 SVGAGI come from the germline V gene. Trimming took off 7 bases at V and 0 bases at J, with 12 bases between the two ends. The CDR3 consists of 14 residues. The CDR3 DNA reads TGTGCCAGCATTAAAAGCTGGTTGAACACTGAAGCTTTCTTT. Its translation: CASIKSWLNTEAFF.

This clone was seen only a few times. Other DNA sequences within the sample encode an identical CDR3. This chain joins TRBV20-1 and TRBJ1-2, with TRBD1 matching over 8 bases. Trimming took 8 bases from V and 6 from J; bases not matched to a gene: 5. CDR1 and CDR2 (germline): DFQATT, SNEGSKA (reference sequence). This CDR3 is built from 11 residues. CDR3 nucleotide sequence: TGCAGTCCGACACAGGGGGATGGCTACACCTTC. This gives the protein CSPTQGDGYTF.

The chain uses TRBV30 and TRBJ2-5, with TRBD2 matching 8 bases. Trimming at V came to 3 bases and at J to 4 bases, leaving 22 bases not matched to a gene. The germline CDR1 and CDR2 sequences are GTSNPN and SVGIG (reference sequence). CDR3 size: 19 residues. CDR3 sequence reads: CAWRPRRVGAGDGRETQYF. The DNA of the CDR3 is TGTGCCTGGAGACCCCGCAGGGTCGGAGCGGGAGACGGTAGAGAGACCCAGTACTTC. Variable domain in full (rest from reference TRBV30 and TRBJ2-5): SQTIHQWPATLVQPVGSPLSLECTVEGTSNPNLYWYRQAAGRGLQLLFYSVGIGQISSEVPQNLSASRPQDRQFILSSKKLLLSDSGFYLCAWRPRRVGAGDGRETQYFGPGTRLLVL.

This clone was detected a few times. This rearrangement joins TRBV18 to TRBJ1-1; no definite D call. Trimming left V 2 bases short and J 9 bases short, with 10 bases between. Germline lookup yields CDR1 KGHSH and CDR2 LQKENI. There are 12 residues in the CDR3. The chain's CDR3 is CASSPDTDQAFF. The DNA for the CDR3 is TGTGCCAGCTCACCAGATACAGACCAAGCTTTCTTT.

This clone was recorded only once. V gene TRBV2 combines with J gene TRBJ2-3; 11 nucleotides line up with TRBD2. Germline lookup yields CDR1 SNHLY and CDR2 FYNNEI. The junction had 6 bases not matched to a gene; V was cut back by 6 bases and J by 4 bases. The CDR3 is 15 residues long. The CDR3 here is CASRAVAGGPDTQYF. CDR3 DNA: TGTGCCAGCAGGGCTGTAGCGGGGGGGCCAGATACGCAGTATTTT.

This sequence joins TRBV29-1 and TRBJ2-7; 7 bases map to TRBD2. CDR1 and CDR2 from the germline V gene are SQVTM and ANQGSEA. Unmatched junction bases numbered 5, after V lost 0 bases and J lost 0 bases. The CDR3 spans 15 residues. The CDR3 region is CSVEDRRGSSYEQYF. CDR3 bases: TGCAGCGTTGAAGATCGACGCGGGAGCTCCTACGAGCAGTACTTC.

V and J are TRBV6-4 and TRBJ2-2; D uncertain. V was cut by 7 bases and J by 0 bases, with 9 bases left in between. The CDR3 loop spans 14 amino acids. Looked up from germline, CDR1 is MRHNA and CDR2 is SNTAGT. In DNA, the CDR3 is TGTGCCAGCAAGAGAGTAGCGAACACCGGGGAGCTGTTTTTT. Amino acid sequence: CASKRVANTGELFF.

The chain joins TRBV15 to TRBJ1-5; TRBD1 matches at 9 bases. This CDR3 has 16 amino acids. CDR1 is LNHNV and CDR2 is YYDKDF in the germline V gene (reference sequence). V lost 0 bases and J lost 4; bases outside the gene matches: 4. As DNA, the CDR3 is TGTGCCACCAGCAGAGATTCGGGACAGGGAAATCAGCCCCAGCATTTT. Translated: CATSRDSGQGNQPQHF.

This sequence joins TRBV27 and TRBJ2-1, with D perhaps matching TRBD2 (6 bases). Germline V gene lookup returns CDR1 MNHEY and CDR2 SMNVEV (reference sequence). The CDR3 is made up of 18 amino acids. Trimming removed 5 bases from V and 4 bases from J, with 24 bases in between. CDR3 coding DNA: TGTGCCAGCAGTCGGGACTCTCGCGGTTTTAGTTGGTACAATGAGCAGTTCTTC. Translating it yields CASSRDSRGFSWYNEQFF.

The CDR3, as DNA: TGCGCCAGCAGTAAAGGCGGGACAGGAGCCTACGAGCAGTACTTC. It specifies CASSKGGTGAYEQYF. This chain uses TRBV5-1 with TRBJ2-7; 8 bases are shared with TRBD1. Trimming took 5 bases from V and 2 from J; bases not matched to a gene: 9. Germline CDR1 reads SGHRS; CDR2 reads YFSETQ. There are 15 residues in the CDR3.

The V and J genes are TRBV9 and TRBJ2-2; 9 bases fit TRBD1. Germline trimming cut 4 bases from V and 4 bases from J; bases unmatched to any gene: 14. The germline gives CDR1 SGDLS, CDR2 YYNGEE. The CDR3 is made up of 18 amino acids. The CDR3: CASSPGDPGQGPTGELFF. CDR3 coding DNA: TGTGCCAGCAGCCCTGGAGACCCGGGACAGGGCCCCACCGGGGAGCTGTTTTTT.

The V call is TRBV9, the J call TRBJ2-5; the match to TRBD1 covers 8 bases. CDR3 size: 14 residues. With 2 bases clipped from V and 5 bases from J, the junction kept 5 bases outside the gene matches. Germline CDR1 SGDLS, CDR2 YYNGEE. The CDR3 region has the DNA TGTGCCAGCAGCGTCGCAGGGGGCTCGGAGACCCAGTACTTC. It yields the protein CASSVAGGSETQYF.

The rearrangement uses TRBV5-1 and TRBJ2-7, with TRBD1 matching over 7 bases. Germline CDR1 reads SGHRS; CDR2 reads YFSETQ. The V segment lost 2 bases and the J segment 0 bases; nucleotides outside the gene matches: 2. The CDR3 is 14 residues long. The CDR3 DNA is TGCGCCAGCAGCTTCGGGACAGTCTCCTACGAGCAGTACTTC. Its translation: CASSFGTVSYEQYF.

The genes are TRBV12-5 and TRBJ2-1, with 8 bases fitting TRBD1. Unmatched junction bases numbered 6, after V lost 1 base and J lost 4 bases. The V gene's germline CDR1 is LGHNT and CDR2 FRNRAP. The CDR3 runs to 16 residues. CDR3 loop: CASGLETGDGYNEQFF. The DNA of the CDR3 is TGTGCTAGTGGTTTGGAGACAGGGGATGGGTACAATGAGCAGTTCTTC.

Here the CDR3 DNA reads TGTGCCAGCGGCCGGGGGTTACCCTACGAGCAGTACTTC. Amino acid sequence: CASGRGLPYEQYF. The chain links TRBV6-5 to TRBJ2-7, with D perhaps TRBD2 (6 bases). This CDR3 region has 13 residues. CDR1 MNHEY and CDR2 SVGAGI come from the germline V gene. The ends were cut back, 8 bases at V and 2 bases at J, with 13 bases in the middle.